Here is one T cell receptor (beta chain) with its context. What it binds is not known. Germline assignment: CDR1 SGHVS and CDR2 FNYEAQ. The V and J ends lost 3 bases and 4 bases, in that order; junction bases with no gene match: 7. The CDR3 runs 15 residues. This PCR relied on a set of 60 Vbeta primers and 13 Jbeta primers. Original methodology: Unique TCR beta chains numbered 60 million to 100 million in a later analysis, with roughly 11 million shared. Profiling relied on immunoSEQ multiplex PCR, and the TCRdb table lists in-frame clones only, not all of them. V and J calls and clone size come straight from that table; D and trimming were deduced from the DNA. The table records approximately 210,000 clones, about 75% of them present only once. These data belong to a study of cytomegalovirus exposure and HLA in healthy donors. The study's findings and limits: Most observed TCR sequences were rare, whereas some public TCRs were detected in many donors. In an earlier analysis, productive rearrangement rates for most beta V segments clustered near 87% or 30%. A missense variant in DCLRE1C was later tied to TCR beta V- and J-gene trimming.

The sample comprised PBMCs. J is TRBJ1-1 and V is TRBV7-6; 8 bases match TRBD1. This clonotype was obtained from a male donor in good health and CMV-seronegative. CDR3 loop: CASSFQTGEVTEAFF. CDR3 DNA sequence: TGTGCCAGCAGCTTCCAGACAGGGGAAGTCACTGAAGCTTTCTTT.